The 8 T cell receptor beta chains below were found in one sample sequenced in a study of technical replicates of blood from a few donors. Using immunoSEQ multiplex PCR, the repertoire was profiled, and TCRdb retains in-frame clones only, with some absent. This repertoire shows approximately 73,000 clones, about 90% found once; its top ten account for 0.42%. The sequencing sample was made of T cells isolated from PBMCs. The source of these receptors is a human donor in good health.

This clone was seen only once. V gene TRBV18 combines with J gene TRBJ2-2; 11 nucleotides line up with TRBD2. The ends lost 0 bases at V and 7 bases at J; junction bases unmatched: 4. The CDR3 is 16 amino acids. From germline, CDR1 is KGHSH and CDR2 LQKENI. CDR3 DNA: TGTGCCAGCTCACCACCCGGACTAGCGGGTATCGGGGAGCTGTTTTTT. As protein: CASSPPGLAGIGELFF.

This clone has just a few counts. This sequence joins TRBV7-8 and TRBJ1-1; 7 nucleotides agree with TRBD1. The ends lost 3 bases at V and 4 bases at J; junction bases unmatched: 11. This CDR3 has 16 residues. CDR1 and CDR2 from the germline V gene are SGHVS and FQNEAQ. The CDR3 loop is CASSFKKIQGSTEAFF. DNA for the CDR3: TGTGCCAGCAGCTTTAAAAAGATACAGGGGAGCACTGAAGCTTTCTTT.

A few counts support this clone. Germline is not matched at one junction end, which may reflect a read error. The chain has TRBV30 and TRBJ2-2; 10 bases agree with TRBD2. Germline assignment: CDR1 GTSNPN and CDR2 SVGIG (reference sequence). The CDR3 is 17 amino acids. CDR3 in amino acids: CAWSDLAGAGNSGELFF. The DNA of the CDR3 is TGTGCCTGGAGCGATCTAGCGGGAGCCGGGAACTCCGGGGAGCTGTTTTTT.

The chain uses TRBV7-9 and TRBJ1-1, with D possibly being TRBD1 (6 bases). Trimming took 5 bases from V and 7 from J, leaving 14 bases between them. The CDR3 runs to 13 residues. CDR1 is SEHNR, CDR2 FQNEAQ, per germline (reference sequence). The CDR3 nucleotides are TGTGCCAGCAGCGAGGGGGGGCAGAATGAAGCTTTCTTT. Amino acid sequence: CASSEGGQNEAFF.

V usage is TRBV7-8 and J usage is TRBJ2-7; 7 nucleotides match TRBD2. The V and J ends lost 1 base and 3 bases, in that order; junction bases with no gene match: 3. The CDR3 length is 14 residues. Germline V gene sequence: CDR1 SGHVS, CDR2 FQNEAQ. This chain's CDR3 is CASSLVGGYYEQYF. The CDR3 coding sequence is TGTGCCAGCAGCTTAGTGGGGGGGTACTACGAGCAGTACTTC.

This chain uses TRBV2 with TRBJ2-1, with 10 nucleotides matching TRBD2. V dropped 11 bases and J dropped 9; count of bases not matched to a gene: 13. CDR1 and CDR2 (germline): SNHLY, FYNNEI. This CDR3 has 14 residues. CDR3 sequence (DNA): TGTGCCGACGGGAGCGGGAGGGCCGTTCCTGAGCAGTTCTTC. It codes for CADGSGRAVPEQFF. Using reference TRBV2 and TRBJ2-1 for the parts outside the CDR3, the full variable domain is EPEVTQTPSHQVTQMGQEVILRCVPISNHLYFYWYRQILGQKVEFLVSFYNNEISEKSEIFDDQFSVERPDGSNFTLKIRSTKLEDSAMYFCADGSGRAVPEQFFGPGTRLTVL.

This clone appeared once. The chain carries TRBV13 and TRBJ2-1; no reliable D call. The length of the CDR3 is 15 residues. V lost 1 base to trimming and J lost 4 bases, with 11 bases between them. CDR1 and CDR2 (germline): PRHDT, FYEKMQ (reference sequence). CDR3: CASSLATERYNEQFF. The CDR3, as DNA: TGTGCCAGCAGCTTAGCCACAGAAAGATACAATGAGCAGTTCTTC.

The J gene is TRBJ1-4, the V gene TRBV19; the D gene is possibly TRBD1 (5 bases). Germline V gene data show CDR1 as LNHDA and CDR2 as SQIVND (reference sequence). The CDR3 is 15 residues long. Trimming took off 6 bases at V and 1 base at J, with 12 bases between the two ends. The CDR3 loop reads CASRLTGGTNEKLFF. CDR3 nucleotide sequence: TGTGCCAGTAGACTGACCGGGGGAACTAATGAAAAACTGTTTTTT.